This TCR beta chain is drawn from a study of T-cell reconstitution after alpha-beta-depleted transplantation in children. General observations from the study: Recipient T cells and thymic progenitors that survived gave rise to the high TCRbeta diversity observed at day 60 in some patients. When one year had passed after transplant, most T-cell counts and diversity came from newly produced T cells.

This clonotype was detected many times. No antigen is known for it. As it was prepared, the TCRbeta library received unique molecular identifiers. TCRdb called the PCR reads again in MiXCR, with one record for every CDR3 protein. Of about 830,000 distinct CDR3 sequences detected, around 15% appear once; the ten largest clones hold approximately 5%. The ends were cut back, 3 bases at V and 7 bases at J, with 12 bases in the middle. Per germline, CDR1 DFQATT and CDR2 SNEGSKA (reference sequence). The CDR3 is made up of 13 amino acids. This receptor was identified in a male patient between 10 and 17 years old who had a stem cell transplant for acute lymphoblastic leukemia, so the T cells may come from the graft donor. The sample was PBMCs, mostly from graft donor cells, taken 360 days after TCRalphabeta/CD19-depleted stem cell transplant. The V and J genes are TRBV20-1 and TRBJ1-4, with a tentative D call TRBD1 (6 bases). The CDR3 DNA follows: TGCAGTGCTAGGGGGGGCGGGTCTGAAAAACTGTTTTTT. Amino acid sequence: CSARGGGSEKLFF.